Here is one TCR beta chain with its context. The sample originates from a study of T-cell reconstitution after alpha-beta-depleted transplantation in children. A library of TCRbeta sequences, prepared with unique molecular identifiers, was generated. TCRdb processed the PCR reads anew with MiXCR; each CDR3 protein has one entry. This table holds roughly 400,000 distinct CDR3 sequences, just over 20% found once. The receptor was derived from a human donor who donated a stem cell graft to a child with acute myeloid leukemia. The sequencing here drew on PBMCs from the stem cell graft donor, taken from the stem cell graft.

The CDR3 region has the DNA TGTGCCAGTAGTATATCCCCTAGCGGGACGGGTGAGCAGTTCTTC. Residues: CASSISPSGTGEQFF. The chain has TRBV19 and TRBJ2-1; 9 nucleotides match TRBD2. With V trimmed by 2 bases and J by 9 bases, 8 bases remained unmatched. The CDR3 sequence is 15 residues long. Germline values: CDR1 LNHDA, CDR2 SQIVND (reference sequence). The full variable domain, with the rest looked up from reference TRBV19 and TRBJ2-1, is DGGITQSPKYLFRKEGQNVTLSCEQNLNHDAMYWYRQDPGQGLRLIYYSQIVNDFQKGDIAEGYSVSREKKESFPLTVTSAQKNPTAFYLCASSISPSGTGEQFFGPGTRLTVL.